The present T cell receptor beta chain was sequenced within a study of beta chain features in type 1 diabetes. Whole-study context: No age, gender or cell yield differences were seen between patients and healthy donors. Findings and limits, study-wide: Moderate but significant shortening of TCRB CDR3s was recorded in all four CD4+ subsets from Type 1 diabetes patients. cDNA sequencing could over-represent cells with high TCR expression. Healthy donors had naive, central memory and Treg TCRB repertoires that appeared less similar than those seen among patients. Patients and controls would share equally any PCR tilt toward shorter templates.

Isolated RNA was reverse transcribed in full, so expressed TCRB transcripts were sequenced. Sequencing used immunoSEQ multiplex PCR; TCRdb keeps in-frame clones, though not all of them. The sample comprises over 150,000 clones, 6.5% to 8.5% of which are singletons, and 0.45% to 0.55% rests with the top ten. This clone came up a few times. What it binds is unknown. Germline V lookup: CDR1 SGHVS, CDR2 FNYEAQ. The CDR3 contains 15 residues. Trimming cost V 5 bases and J 5 bases, with 19 bases left between them. The clonotype was recovered from a woman under 30 with type 1 diabetes. The chain has TRBV7-6 and TRBJ2-7; tentatively, D is TRBD2 (6 bases). The sequenced material came from central memory CD4+ T cells from blood. Here the CDR3 reads CASSTRREGGHEQYF. The CDR3 DNA sequence: TGTGCCAGCAGCACTCGCCGTGAGGGAGGTCACGAGCAGTACTTC.